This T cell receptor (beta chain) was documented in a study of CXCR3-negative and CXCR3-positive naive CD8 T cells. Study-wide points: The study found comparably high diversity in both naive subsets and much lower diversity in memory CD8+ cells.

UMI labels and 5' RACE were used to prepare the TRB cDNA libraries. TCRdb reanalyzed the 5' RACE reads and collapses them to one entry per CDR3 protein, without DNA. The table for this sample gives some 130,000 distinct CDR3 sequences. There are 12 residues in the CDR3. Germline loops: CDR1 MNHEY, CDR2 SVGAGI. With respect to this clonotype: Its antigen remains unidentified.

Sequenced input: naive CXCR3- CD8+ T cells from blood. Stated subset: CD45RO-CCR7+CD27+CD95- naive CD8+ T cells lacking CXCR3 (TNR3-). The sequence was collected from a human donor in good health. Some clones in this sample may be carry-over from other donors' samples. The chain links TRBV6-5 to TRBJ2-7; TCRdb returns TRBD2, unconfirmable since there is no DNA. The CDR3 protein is CASSGDSHEQYF.